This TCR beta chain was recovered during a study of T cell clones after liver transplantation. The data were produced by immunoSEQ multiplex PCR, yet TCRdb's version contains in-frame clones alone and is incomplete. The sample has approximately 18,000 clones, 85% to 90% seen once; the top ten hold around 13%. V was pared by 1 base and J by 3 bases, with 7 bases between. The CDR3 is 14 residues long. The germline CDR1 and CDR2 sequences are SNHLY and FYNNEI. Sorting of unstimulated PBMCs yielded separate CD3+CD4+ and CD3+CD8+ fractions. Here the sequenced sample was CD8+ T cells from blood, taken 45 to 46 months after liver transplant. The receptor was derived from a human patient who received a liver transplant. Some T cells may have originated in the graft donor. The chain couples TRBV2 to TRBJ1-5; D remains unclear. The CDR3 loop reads CASSEGIPNQPQHF. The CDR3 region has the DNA TGTGCCAGCAGTGAAGGGATCCCCAATCAGCCCCAGCATTTT.